This TCR beta chain originates from a study of blood T cell repertoires in COVID-19. Study as a whole: Italy, Spain and the United States were the sources of the convalescent and acute COVID-19 samples.

The V gene's germline CDR1 is KGHSH and CDR2 LQKENI. V lost 5 bases and J lost 5, with 18 bases in between. The CDR3 has 15 residues. Authors' analysis steps: Reference gene primer amplification in the assay estimated nucleated cell counts. Profiled with immunoSEQ multiplex PCR; TCRdb holds only in-frame clones, not every one. The DNA was the basis for D and trimming; V, J and clone size are from that table. The table has about 330,000 clones, around nine tenths seen once; the top ten hold approximately 4%. This chain links TRBV18 with TRBJ1-2; D perhaps matches TRBD1 (6 bases). The clonotype comes from a woman between 50 and 59 years old with active or convalescent COVID-19. The specimen was peripheral blood. The CDR3 bases are TGTGCCAGCTCAGAGAGACAGGTCGATCTGTATGGCTACACCTTC. Its protein product is CASSERQVDLYGYTF.